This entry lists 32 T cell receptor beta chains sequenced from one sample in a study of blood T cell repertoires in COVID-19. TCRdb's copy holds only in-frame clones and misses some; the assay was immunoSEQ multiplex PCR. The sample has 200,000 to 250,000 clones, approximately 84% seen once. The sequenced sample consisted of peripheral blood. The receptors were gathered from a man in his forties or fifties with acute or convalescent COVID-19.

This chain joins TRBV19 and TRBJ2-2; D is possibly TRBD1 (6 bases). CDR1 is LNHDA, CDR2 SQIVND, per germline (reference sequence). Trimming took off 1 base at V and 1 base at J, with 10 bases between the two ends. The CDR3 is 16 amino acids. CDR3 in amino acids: CASSIGPGENTGELFF. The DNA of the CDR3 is TGTGCCAGTAGTATAGGCCCAGGGGAGAACACCGGGGAGCTGTTTTTT.

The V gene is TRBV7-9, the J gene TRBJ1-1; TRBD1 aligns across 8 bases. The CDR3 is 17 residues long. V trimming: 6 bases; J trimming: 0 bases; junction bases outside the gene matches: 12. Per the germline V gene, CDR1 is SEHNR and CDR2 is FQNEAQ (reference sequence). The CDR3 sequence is CASSRDRRMGMNTEAFF. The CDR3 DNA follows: TGTGCCAGCAGTCGGGACAGGCGGATGGGCATGAACACTGAAGCTTTCTTT.

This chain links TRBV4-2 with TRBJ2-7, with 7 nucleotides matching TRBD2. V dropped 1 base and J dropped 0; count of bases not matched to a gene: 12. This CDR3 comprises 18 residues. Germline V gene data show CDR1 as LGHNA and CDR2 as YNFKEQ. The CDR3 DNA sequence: TGTGCCAGCAGCCAAGGTGGGGGGGGACCCCCAGGCTCCTACGAGCAGTACTTC. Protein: CASSQGGGGPPGSYEQYF.

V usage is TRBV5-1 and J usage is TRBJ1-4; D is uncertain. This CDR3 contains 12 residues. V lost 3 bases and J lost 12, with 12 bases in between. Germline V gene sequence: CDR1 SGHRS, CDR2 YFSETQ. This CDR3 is CASSSSRQELFF. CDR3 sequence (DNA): TGCGCCAGCAGCTCCTCCCGGCAGGAACTGTTTTTT.

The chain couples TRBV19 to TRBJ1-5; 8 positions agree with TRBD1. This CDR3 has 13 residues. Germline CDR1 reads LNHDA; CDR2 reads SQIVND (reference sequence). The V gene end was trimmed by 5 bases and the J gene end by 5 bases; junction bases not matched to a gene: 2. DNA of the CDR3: TGTGCCAGTAGTCCGGACAGGGATCAGCCCCAGCATTTT. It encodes CASSPDRDQPQHF.

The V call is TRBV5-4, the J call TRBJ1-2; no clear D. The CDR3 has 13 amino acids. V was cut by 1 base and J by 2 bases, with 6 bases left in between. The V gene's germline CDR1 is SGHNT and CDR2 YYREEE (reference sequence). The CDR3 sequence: CASSLTTNYGYTF. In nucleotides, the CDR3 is TGTGCCAGCAGCTTGACAACCAACTATGGCTACACCTTC.

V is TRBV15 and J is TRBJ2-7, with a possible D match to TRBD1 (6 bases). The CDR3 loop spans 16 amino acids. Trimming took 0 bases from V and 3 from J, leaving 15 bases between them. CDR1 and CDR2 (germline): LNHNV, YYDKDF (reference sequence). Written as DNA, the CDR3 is TGTGCCACCAGCAGAGAGGGAGCAGGGGCCTTCTACGAGCAGTACTTC. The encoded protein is CATSREGAGAFYEQYF. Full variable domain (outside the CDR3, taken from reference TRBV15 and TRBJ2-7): DAMVIQNPRYQVTQFGKPVTLSCSQTLNHNVMYWYQQKSSQAPKLLFHYYDKDFNNEADTPDNFQSRRPNTSFCFLDIRSPGLGDTAMYLCATSREGAGAFYEQYFGPGTRLTVT.

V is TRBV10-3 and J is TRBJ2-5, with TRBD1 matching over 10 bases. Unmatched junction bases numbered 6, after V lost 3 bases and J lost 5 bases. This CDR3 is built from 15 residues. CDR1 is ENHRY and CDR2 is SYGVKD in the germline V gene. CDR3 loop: CAISDPGQGPETQYF. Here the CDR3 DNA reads TGTGCCATCAGTGATCCGGGACAGGGGCCTGAGACCCAGTACTTC.

The chain's CDR3 is CASSLDRSWEETQYF. DNA for the CDR3: TGTGCCAGCAGCTTAGATCGGAGTTGGGAAGAGACCCAGTACTTC. This sequence joins TRBV11-2 and TRBJ2-5, with D hard to call. Per the germline V gene, CDR1 is SGHAT and CDR2 is FQNNGV. V was pared by 0 bases and J by 3 bases, with 11 bases between. The CDR3 covers 15 residues.

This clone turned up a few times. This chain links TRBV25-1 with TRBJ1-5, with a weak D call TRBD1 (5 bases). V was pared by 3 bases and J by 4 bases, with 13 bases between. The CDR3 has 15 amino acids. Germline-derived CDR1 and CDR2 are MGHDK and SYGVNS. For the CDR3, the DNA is TGTGCCAGCAGTGATTCGGACAATAGAAATCAGCCCCAGCATTTT. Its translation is CASSDSDNRNQPQHF.

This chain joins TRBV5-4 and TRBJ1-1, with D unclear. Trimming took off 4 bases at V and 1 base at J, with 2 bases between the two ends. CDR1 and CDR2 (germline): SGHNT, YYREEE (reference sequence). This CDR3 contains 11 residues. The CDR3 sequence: CASSQNTEAFF. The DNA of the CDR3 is TGTGCCAGCAGCCAGAACACTGAAGCTTTCTTT.

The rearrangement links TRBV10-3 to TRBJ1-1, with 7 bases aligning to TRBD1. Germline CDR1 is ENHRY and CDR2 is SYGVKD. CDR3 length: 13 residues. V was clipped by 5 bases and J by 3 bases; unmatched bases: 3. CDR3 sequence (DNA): TGTGCCATCAGTCTCCAGGGGGACACTGAAGCTTTCTTT. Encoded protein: CAISLQGDTEAFF.

The CDR3 loop is CASSAIPGQGWTEAFF. The CDR3 DNA sequence: TGTGCCAGCAGCGCAATCCCGGGACAGGGGTGGACTGAAGCTTTCTTT. The chain links TRBV5-6 to TRBJ1-1; 10 bases line up with TRBD1. Germline CDR1 reads SGHDT; CDR2 reads YYEEEE. V trimming: 4 bases; J trimming: 5 bases; junction bases outside the gene matches: 11. This CDR3 has 16 residues.

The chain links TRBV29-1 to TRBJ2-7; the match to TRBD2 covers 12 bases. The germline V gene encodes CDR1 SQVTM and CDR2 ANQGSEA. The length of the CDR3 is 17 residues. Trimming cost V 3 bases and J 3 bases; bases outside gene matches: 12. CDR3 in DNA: TGCAGCGTTGAGAGTGGGGTAACTAGCGGGAGGTTCTACGAGCAGTACTTC. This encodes CSVESGVTSGRFYEQYF.

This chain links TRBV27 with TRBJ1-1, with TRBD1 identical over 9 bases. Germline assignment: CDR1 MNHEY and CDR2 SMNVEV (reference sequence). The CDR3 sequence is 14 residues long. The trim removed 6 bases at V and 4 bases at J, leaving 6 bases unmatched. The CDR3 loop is CASRLTGGGTEAFF. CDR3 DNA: TGTGCCAGCAGACTAACAGGGGGCGGCACTGAAGCTTTCTTT.

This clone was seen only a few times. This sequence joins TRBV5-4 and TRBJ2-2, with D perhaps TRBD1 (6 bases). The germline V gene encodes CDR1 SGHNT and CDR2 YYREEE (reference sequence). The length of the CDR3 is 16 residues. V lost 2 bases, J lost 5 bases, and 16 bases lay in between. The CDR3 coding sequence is TGTGCCAGCAGCTTTGGGGGTGGGGGCACAACCGGGGAGCTGTTTTTT. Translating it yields CASSFGGGGTTGELFF.

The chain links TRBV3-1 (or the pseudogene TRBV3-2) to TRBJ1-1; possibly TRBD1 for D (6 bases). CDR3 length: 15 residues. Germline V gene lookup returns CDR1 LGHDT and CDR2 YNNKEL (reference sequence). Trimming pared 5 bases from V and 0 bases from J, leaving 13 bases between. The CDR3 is CASSGGGGMNTEAFF. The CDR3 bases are TGTGCCAGCAGCGGAGGGGGGGGGATGAACACTGAAGCTTTCTTT.

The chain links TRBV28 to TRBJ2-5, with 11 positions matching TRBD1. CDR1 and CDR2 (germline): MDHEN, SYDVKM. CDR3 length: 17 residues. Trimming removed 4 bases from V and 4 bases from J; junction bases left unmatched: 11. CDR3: CASSSPGQGVFRETQYF. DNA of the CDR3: TGTGCCAGCAGTTCACCGGGACAGGGGGTTTTTAGAGAGACCCAGTACTTC.

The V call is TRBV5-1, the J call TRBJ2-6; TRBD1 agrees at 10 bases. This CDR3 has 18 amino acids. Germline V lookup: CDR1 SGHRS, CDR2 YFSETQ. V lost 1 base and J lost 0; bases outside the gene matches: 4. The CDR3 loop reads CASSLPRTGGSGANVLTF. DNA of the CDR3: TGCGCCAGCAGCTTGCCCAGGACAGGGGGCTCTGGGGCCAACGTCCTGACTTTC.

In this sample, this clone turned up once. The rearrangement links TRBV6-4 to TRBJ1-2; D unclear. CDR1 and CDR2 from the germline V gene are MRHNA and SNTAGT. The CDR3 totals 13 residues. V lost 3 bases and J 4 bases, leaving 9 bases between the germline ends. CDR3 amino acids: CASSEGPPYGYTF. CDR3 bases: TGTGCCAGCAGTGAGGGCCCACCCTATGGCTACACCTTC.

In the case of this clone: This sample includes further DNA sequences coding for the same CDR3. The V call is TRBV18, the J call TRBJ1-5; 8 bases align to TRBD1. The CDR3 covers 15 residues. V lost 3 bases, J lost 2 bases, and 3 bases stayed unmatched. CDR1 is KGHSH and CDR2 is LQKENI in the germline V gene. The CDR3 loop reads CASSPPGQGNQPQHF. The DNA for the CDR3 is TGTGCCAGCTCACCGCCGGGACAGGGCAATCAGCCCCAGCATTTT. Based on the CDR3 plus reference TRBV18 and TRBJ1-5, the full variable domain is NAGVMQNPRHLVRRRGQEARLRCSPMKGHSHVYWYRQLPEEGLKFMVYLQKENIIDESGMPKERFSAEFPKEGPSILRIQQVVRGDSAAYFCASSPPGQGNQPQHFGDGTRLSIL.

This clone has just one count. The DNA of the CDR3 is TGTGCCAGCAGCTTTCCAGGGGGCTCCCTCCACTTT. Its protein is CASSFPGGSLHF. The chain is built from TRBV7-2 and TRBJ1-6; 8 nucleotides line up with TRBD1. The V and J ends lost 3 bases and 14 bases, in that order; junction bases with no gene match: 3. The CDR3 sequence is 12 residues long. Germline values: CDR1 SGHTA, CDR2 FQGNSA.

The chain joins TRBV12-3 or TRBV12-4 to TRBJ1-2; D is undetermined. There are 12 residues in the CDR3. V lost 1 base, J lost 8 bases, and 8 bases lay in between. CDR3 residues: CASSLDRRGYTF. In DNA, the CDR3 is TGTGCCAGCAGTTTAGACCGGAGGGGCTACACCTTC.

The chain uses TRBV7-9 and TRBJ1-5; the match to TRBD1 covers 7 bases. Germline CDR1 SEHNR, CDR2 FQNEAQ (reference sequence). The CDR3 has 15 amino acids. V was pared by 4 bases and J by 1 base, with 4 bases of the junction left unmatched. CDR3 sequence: CASSSTGVSNQPQHF. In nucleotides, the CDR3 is TGTGCCAGCAGCTCCACAGGGGTAAGCAATCAGCCCCAGCATTTT.

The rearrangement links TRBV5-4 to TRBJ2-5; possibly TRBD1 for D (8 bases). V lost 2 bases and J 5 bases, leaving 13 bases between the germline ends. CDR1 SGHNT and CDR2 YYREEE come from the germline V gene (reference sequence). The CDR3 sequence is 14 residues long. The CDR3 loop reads CASSFGQGGETQYF. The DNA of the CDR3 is TGTGCCAGCAGCTTCGGACAGGGAGGGGAGACCCAGTACTTC. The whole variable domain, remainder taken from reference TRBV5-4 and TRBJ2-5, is ETGVTQSPTHLIKTRGQQVTLRCSSQSGHNTVSWYQQALGQGPQFIFQYYREEENGRGNFPPRFSGLQFPNYSSELNVNALELDDSALYLCASSFGQGGETQYFGPGTRLLVL.

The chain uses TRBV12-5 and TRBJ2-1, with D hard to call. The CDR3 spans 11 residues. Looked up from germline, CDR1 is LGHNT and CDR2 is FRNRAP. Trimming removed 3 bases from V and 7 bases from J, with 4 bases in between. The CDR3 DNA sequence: TGTGCTAGTGGTTTACATAATGAGCAGTTCTTC. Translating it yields CASGLHNEQFF.

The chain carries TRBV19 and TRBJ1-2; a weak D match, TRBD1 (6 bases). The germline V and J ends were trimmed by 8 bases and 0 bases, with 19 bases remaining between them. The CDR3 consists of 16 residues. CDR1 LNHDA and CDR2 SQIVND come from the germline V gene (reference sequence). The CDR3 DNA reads TGTGCCAGTCAACCGGACAGATCCGTACCTAACTATGGCTACACCTTC. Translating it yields CASQPDRSVPNYGYTF.

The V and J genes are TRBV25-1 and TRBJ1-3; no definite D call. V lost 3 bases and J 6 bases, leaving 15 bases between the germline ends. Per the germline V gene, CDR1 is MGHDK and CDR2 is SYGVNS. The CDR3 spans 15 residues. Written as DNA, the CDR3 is TGTGCCAGCAGTGACCGCAGTGGCGCGGAAAACACCATATATTTT. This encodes CASSDRSGAENTIYF.

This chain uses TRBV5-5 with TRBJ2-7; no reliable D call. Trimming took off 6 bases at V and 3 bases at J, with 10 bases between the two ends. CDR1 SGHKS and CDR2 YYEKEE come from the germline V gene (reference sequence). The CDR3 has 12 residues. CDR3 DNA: TGTGCCAGCACAACAATGTTCTACGAGCAGTACTTC. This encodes CASTTMFYEQYF.

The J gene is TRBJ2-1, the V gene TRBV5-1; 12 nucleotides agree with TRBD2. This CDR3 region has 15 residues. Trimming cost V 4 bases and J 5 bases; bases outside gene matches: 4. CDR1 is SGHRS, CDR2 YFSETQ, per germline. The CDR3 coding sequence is TGCGCCAGCAGCCAACTAGCGGGGGGAAACAATGAGCAGTTCTTC. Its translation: CASSQLAGGNNEQFF.

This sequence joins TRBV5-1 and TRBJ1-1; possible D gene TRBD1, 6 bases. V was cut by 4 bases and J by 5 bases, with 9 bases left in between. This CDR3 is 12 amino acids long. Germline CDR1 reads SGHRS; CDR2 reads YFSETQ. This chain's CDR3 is CASSTGQTEAFF. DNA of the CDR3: TGCGCCAGCAGCACCGGACAGACTGAAGCTTTCTTT.

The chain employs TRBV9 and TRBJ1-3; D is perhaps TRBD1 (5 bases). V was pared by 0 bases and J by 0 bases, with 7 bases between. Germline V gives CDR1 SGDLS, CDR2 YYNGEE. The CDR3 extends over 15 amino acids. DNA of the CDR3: TGTGCCAGCAGCGTAGGACAGAGCTCTGGAAACACCATATATTTT. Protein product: CASSVGQSSGNTIYF.